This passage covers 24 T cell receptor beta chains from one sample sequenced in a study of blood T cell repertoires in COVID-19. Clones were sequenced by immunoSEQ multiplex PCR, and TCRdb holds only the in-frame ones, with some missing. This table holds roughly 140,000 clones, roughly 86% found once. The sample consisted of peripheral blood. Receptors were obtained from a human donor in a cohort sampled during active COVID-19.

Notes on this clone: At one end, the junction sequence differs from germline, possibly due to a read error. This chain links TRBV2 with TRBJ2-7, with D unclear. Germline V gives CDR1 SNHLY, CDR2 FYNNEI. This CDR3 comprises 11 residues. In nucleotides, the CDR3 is TGTGCCAGCAGCCCCTCCCACGAGCAGTACTTC. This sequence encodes CASSPSHEQYF.

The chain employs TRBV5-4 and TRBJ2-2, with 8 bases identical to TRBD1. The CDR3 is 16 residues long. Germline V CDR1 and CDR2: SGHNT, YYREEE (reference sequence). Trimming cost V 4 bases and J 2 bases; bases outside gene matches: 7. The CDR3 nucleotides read TGTGCCAGCAGCAGTCAGGGGGCCCTAAACACCGGGGAGCTGTTTTTT. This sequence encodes CASSSQGALNTGELFF.

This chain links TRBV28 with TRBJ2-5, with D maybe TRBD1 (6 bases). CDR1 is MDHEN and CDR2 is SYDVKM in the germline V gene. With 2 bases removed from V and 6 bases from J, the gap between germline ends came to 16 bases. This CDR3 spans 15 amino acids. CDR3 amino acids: CASSLRGHRAQTQYF. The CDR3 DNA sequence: TGTGCCAGCAGTTTAAGGGGTCACAGGGCGCAGACCCAGTACTTC.

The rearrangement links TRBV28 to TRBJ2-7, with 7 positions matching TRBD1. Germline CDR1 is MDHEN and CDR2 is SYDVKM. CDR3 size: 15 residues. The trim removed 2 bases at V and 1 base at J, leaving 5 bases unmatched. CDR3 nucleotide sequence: TGTGCCAGCAGTTTAGGACAGGCGACGTCCTACGAGCAGTACTTC. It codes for CASSLGQATSYEQYF.

The CDR3 coding sequence is TGTGCCAGCAGCTCGGACAGGGGGTATGGCTACACCTTC. This translates into CASSSDRGYGYTF. The chain has TRBV13 and TRBJ1-2; 10 positions match TRBD1. The germline gives CDR1 PRHDT, CDR2 FYEKMQ (reference sequence). There are 13 residues in the CDR3. The ends lost 4 bases at V and 5 bases at J; junction bases unmatched: 1.

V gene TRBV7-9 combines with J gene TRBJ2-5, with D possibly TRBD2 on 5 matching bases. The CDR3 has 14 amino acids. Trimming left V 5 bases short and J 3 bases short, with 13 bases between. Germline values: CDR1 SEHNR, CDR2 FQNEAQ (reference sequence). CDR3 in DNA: TGTGCCAGCAGCGGGAGAGTGGGGAAAGAGACCCAGTACTTC. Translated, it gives CASSGRVGKETQYF.

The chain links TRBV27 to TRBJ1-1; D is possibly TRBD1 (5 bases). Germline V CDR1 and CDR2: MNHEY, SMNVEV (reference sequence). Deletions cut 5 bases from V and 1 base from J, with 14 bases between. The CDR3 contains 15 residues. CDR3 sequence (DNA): TGTGCCAGCAGTCTCCGAGTCCAGGGGAACACTGAAGCTTTCTTT. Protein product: CASSLRVQGNTEAFF.

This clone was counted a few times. Written as DNA, the CDR3 is TGTGCCAGCAGTCGGGGGACTAGCGGCGGTCGTTTGAATGAGCAGTTCTTC. As protein: CASSRGTSGGRLNEQFF. The V call is TRBV27, the J call TRBJ2-1, with 11 bases lining up with TRBD2. This CDR3 is built from 17 residues. V gave up 5 bases and J gave up 7 bases; unmatched junction bases: 13. The germline gives CDR1 MNHEY, CDR2 SMNVEV (reference sequence).

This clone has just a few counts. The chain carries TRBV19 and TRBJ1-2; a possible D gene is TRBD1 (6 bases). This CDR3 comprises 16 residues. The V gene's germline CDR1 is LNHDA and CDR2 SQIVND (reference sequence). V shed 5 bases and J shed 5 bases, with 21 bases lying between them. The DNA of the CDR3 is TGTGCCAGTAGTCCCGACAGGTTGGCGTCGTCTTATGGCTACACCTTC. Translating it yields CASSPDRLASSYGYTF.

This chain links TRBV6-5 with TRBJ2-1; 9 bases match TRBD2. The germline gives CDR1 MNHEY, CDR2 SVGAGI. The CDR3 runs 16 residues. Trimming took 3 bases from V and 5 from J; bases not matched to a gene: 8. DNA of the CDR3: TGTGCCAGCAGTTATCAAAGCGGGAGGCCAGACAATGAGCAGTTCTTC. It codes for CASSYQSGRPDNEQFF.

The CDR3 DNA is TGCGCCAGCAGCTCCGCGTCTATAGATACGCAGTATTTT. Translation: CASSSASIDTQYF. The rearrangement uses TRBV5-1 and TRBJ2-3; D remains ambiguous. This CDR3 is 13 amino acids long. Germline assignment: CDR1 SGHRS and CDR2 YFSETQ. Trimming cost V 3 bases and J 5 bases, with 10 bases left between them.

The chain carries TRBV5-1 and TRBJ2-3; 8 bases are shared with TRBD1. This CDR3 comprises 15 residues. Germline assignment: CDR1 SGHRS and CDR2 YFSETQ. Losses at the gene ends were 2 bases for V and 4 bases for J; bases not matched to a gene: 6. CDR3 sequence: CASSFGQGSADTQYF. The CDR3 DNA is TGCGCCAGCAGCTTTGGACAGGGTTCGGCAGATACGCAGTATTTT.

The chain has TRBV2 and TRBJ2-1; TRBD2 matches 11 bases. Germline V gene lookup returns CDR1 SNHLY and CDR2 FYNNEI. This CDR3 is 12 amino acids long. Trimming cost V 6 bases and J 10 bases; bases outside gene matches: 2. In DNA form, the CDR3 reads TGTGCCAGCAGGGCTAGCGGGAGGGAGCAGTTCTTC. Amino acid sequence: CASRASGREQFF.

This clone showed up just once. The CDR3 is CASSESLGGQETQYF. The CDR3, as DNA: TGCGCCAGCAGTGAGTCGTTGGGGGGCCAAGAGACCCAGTACTTC. The chain links TRBV10-2 to TRBJ2-5, with TRBD2 as a possible D gene (6 bases). CDR1 WSHSY and CDR2 SAAADI come from the germline V gene. Trimming removed 0 bases from V and 1 base from J, with 9 bases in between. This CDR3 contains 15 residues.

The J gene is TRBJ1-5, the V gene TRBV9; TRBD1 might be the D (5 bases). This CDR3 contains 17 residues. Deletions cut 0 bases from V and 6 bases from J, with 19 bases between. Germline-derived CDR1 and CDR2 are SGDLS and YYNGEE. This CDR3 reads CASSVVLRGRGCQPQHF. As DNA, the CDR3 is TGTGCCAGCAGCGTAGTACTAAGGGGCCGTGGTTGTCAGCCCCAGCATTTT.

The CDR3 DNA is TGTGCCAGCAGCCCCCGCCCGGGACAGGGGGGAACCACTGAAGCTTTCTTT. Amino acids: CASSPRPGQGGTTEAFF. V gene TRBV7-8 combines with J gene TRBJ1-1, with TRBD1 matching over 11 bases. V was clipped by 5 bases and J by 4 bases; unmatched bases: 12. The germline V gene encodes CDR1 SGHVS and CDR2 FQNEAQ. The CDR3 covers 17 residues.

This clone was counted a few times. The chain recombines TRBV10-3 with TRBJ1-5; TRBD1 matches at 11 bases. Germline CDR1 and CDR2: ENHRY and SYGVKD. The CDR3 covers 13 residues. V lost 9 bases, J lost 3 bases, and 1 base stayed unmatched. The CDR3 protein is CAMGQGDNQPQHF. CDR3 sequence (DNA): TGTGCCATGGGACAGGGGGACAATCAGCCCCAGCATTTT.

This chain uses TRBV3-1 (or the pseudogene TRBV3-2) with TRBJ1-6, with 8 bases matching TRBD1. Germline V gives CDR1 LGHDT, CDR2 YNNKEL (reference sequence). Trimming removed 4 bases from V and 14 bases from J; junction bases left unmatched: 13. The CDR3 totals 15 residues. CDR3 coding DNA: TGTGCCAGCAGCCGACAGGGGATTGGCCAATTTGCCCTCCACTTT. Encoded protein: CASSRQGIGQFALHF.

The CDR3 coding sequence is TGTGCCAGCAGTCGACTCCCGGGACTAGCGGGAGCTGAGACCCAGTACTTC. This codes for CASSRLPGLAGAETQYF. The chain joins TRBV7-8 to TRBJ2-5; 14 bases agree with TRBD2. The germline V gene encodes CDR1 SGHVS and CDR2 FQNEAQ. This CDR3 region has 17 residues. The V gene end was trimmed by 6 bases and the J gene end by 5 bases; junction bases not matched to a gene: 11.

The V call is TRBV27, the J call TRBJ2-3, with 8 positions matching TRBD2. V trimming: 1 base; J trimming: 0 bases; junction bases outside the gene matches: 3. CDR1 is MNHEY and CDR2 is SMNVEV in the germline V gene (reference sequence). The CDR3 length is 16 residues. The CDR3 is CASSLLGGGSTDTQYF. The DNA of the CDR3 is TGTGCCAGCAGTTTATTAGGCGGGGGGAGCACAGATACGCAGTATTTT.

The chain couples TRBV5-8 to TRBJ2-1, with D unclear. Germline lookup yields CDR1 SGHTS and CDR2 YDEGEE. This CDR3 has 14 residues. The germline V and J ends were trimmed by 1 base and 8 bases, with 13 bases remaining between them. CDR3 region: CASSLLGVIYEQFF. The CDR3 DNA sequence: TGTGCCAGCAGCTTGTTAGGAGTTATATATGAGCAGTTCTTC.

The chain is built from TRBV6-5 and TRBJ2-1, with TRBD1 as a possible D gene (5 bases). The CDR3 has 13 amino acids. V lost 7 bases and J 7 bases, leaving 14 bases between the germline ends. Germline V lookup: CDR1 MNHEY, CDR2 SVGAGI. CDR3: CASKFGRANEQFF. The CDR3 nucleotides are TGTGCCAGCAAGTTCGGCAGGGCAAATGAGCAGTTCTTC.

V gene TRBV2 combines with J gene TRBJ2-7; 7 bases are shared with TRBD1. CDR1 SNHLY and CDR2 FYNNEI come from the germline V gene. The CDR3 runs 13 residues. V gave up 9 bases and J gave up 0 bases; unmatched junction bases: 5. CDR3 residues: CASGQDPSYEQYF. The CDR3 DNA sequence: TGTGCCAGTGGACAGGACCCCTCCTACGAGCAGTACTTC.

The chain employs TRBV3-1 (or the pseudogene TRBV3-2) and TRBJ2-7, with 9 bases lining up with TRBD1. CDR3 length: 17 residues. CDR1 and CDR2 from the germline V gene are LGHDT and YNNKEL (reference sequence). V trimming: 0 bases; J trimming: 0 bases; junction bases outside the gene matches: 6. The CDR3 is CASSQDWGQGSSYEQYF. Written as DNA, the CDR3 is TGTGCCAGCAGCCAAGACTGGGGACAGGGCAGCTCCTACGAGCAGTACTTC.